This T cell receptor beta chain is from a study of regulatory T cells in long-lasting Graves disease. Documented time point: newly diagnosed GD, antithyroid drugs for less than 3 months. TCR sequences were obtained from RNA taken from PBMCs. CDR3 length: 13 amino acids. The V gene's germline CDR1 is LNHNV and CDR2 YYDKDF (reference sequence). With 0 bases removed from V and 9 bases from J, the gap between germline ends came to 9 bases. According to the study, TCR beta libraries were built with iRepertoire HTBI primers and CDR3-region Arm-PCR. TCRdb independently ran MiXCR on the multiplex PCR reads; one entry per CDR3 protein. The sample has some 490,000 distinct CDR3 sequences, around 12% seen once. A further study also used this sample, focusing on T cells in Graves' hyperthyroidism and ophthalmopathy.

This clonotype was sampled from a woman aged 25 to 39 with Graves disease. The chain employs TRBV15 and TRBJ2-1, with no clear D. The specimen was peripheral blood mononuclear cells (PBMCs), collected at new diagnosis, from a patient treated with antithyroid drugs. The CDR3 DNA reads TGTGCCACCAGCAGAGAGATCAAACTTGAGCAGTTCTTC. Protein: CATSREIKLEQFF.